This T cell receptor (beta chain) stems from a study of cytomegalovirus exposure and HLA in healthy donors. With 60 Vbeta and 13 Jbeta primers, the PCR was carried out. Assay used: immunoSEQ multiplex PCR; TCRdb lists only in-frame clones, some missing. This specimen shows over 65,000 clones; the ten leading clones hold about 4.6%. The V gene lost 0 bases and the J gene lost 4 bases, with 15 bases spanning the gap. The V gene's germline CDR1 is LGHNA and CDR2 YSLEER. This CDR3 region has 16 residues. The chain couples TRBV4-3 to TRBJ1-1; perhaps TRBD1 as D (5 bases). Material for sequencing was PBMCs. This TCR was sampled from a man between 25 and 39 years old in good health and CMV-seronegative. The chain's CDR3 is CASSQDEGGEGTEAFF. CDR3 nucleotide sequence: TGCGCCAGCAGCCAAGATGAAGGAGGGGAGGGCACTGAAGCTTTCTTT.